The 9 T cell receptor beta chains below were found in one sample sequenced in a study of identical twins. MiXCR, run by TCRdb on the 5' RACE reads, gives a single entry per CDR3 protein. The sample includes 1.5 million to 2 million distinct CDR3 sequences, less than 35% seen only once; the top ten take around 0.3%. Sequences were obtained from cord blood. Source of these receptors: a newborn girl in good health.

The chain is built from TRBV28 and TRBJ1-2, with D maybe TRBD1 (5 bases). V lost 8 bases, J lost 4 bases, and 11 bases lay in between. Germline-derived CDR1 and CDR2 are MDHEN and SYDVKM. CDR3 size: 12 residues. For the CDR3, the DNA is TGTGCCAGCCATAACAGGATCTATGGCTACACCTTC. The encoded protein is CASHNRIYGYTF.

The sample holds one count of this clonotype. The V call is TRBV10-3, the J call TRBJ2-3; 7 positions agree with TRBD2. Germline CDR1 and CDR2: ENHRY and SYGVKD. The CDR3 contains 14 residues. V shed 10 bases, J shed 0 bases, and the junction held 7 bases outside the gene matches. The chain's CDR3 is CATLAEGSTDTQYF. For the CDR3, the DNA is TGTGCCACCCTAGCGGAAGGAAGCACAGATACGCAGTATTTT.

This clonotype was seen a handful of times. The chain links TRBV6-6 to TRBJ2-1; no definite D call. V was shortened by 2 bases and J by 7 bases, with 9 bases between the two germline ends. Germline CDR1 MNHNY, CDR2 SVGAGI (reference sequence). The CDR3 is made up of 13 amino acids. CDR3: CASSYEALNEQFF. DNA for the CDR3: TGTGCCAGCAGTTACGAGGCACTGAATGAGCAGTTCTTC.

This chain joins TRBV28 and TRBJ2-7; D is perhaps TRBD2 (5 bases). The length of the CDR3 is 15 residues. The germline gives CDR1 MDHEN, CDR2 SYDVKM. Trimming took 5 bases from V and 0 from J, leaving 14 bases between them. CDR3 sequence reads: CASSAPAEYSYEQYF. DNA of the CDR3: TGTGCCAGCAGTGCCCCAGCGGAGTACTCCTACGAGCAGTACTTC.

The rearrangement joins TRBV20-1 to TRBJ2-1; D may be TRBD2 (6 bases). V lost 6 bases and J lost 4, with 19 bases in between. CDR1 is DFQATT and CDR2 is SNEGSKA in the germline V gene (reference sequence). CDR3 length equals 15 residues. DNA of the CDR3: TGCAGTGCCCCATCCCTAGCGTTTAGGTACAATGAGCAGTTCTTC. Protein: CSAPSLAFRYNEQFF.

The chain employs TRBV7-2 and TRBJ2-7, with TRBD2 matching over 8 bases. The CDR3 extends over 14 amino acids. The V and J ends lost 5 bases and 2 bases, in that order; junction bases with no gene match: 5. Germline assignment: CDR1 SGHTA and CDR2 FQGNSA. Here the CDR3 DNA reads TGTGCCAGCAGCCCGGGACTAGGTCCCTACGAGCAGTACTTC. As protein: CASSPGLGPYEQYF. Using reference TRBV7-2 and TRBJ2-7 for the parts outside the CDR3, the full variable domain is GAGVSQSPSNKVTEKGKDVELRCDPISGHTALYWYRQSLGQGLEFLIYFQGNSAPDKSGLPSDRFSAERTGGSVSTLTIQRTQQEDSAVYLCASSPGLGPYEQYFGPGTRLTVT.

This clonotype turned up a few times. The genes are TRBV4-1 and TRBJ2-3, with 9 positions matching TRBD2. Trimming at V came to 0 bases and at J to 2 bases, leaving 9 bases not matched to a gene. Germline V gene sequence: CDR1 MGHRA, CDR2 YSYEKL. This CDR3 has 18 amino acids. The CDR3 region is CASSQDGPGGRVTDTQYF. CDR3 DNA: TGCGCCAGCAGCCAAGATGGACCAGGCGGGAGGGTCACAGATACGCAGTATTTT.

The chain has TRBV6-5 and TRBJ2-4; 9 nucleotides line up with TRBD2. V lost 8 bases to trimming and J lost 0 bases; unmatched junction nucleotides: 17. Germline V gene data show CDR1 as MNHEY and CDR2 as SVGAGI. This CDR3 has 19 residues. CDR3 sequence reads: CASAVRGLAGGGAKNIQYF. DNA for the CDR3: TGTGCCAGCGCAGTTAGGGGACTAGCCGGTGGCGGAGCCAAAAACATTCAGTACTTC.

The chain employs TRBV5-4 and TRBJ2-5; D is unresolved. V dropped 0 bases and J dropped 0 bases, with 18 bases sitting between them. The germline V gene encodes CDR1 SGHNT and CDR2 YYREEE (reference sequence). The CDR3 covers 18 residues. In DNA, the CDR3 is TGTGCCAGCAGCTTGGAAGGAAGGCTGGGGAACTACCAAGAGACCCAGTACTTC. This translates into CASSLEGRLGNYQETQYF. Combining the CDR3 with reference TRBV5-4 and TRBJ2-5 gives the whole variable domain ETGVTQSPTHLIKTRGQQVTLRCSSQSGHNTVSWYQQALGQGPQFIFQYYREEENGRGNFPPRFSGLQFPNYSSELNVNALELDDSALYLCASSLEGRLGNYQETQYFGPGTRLLVL.